What follows are 21 T cell receptor beta chains derived from one specimen sequenced in a study of glioma-infiltrating T cells after dendritic cell vaccination. Generated by immunoSEQ multiplex PCR, the TCRdb table keeps only in-frame clones and is missing some. Of 91,000 or so clones listed, approximately 80% are singletons. The time point: after dendritic cell vaccination, including at tumor progression/relapse. Material: blood, obtained after dendritic cell vaccination. The receptor set was obtained from a human donor with glioblastoma.

V gene TRBV6-1 combines with J gene TRBJ2-1, with 10 bases fitting TRBD2. J gave up 13 bases and V 4 bases, and 7 bases lay outside the gene matches. This CDR3 is 13 amino acids long. Germline assignment: CDR1 MNHNS and CDR2 SASEGT. The CDR3 protein is CASSASGGASQFF. The CDR3 DNA sequence: TGTGCCAGCAGTGCCAGCGGGGGGGCCTCCCAGTTCTTC.

V gene TRBV5-1 combines with J gene TRBJ2-1; D is uncertain. Germline assignment: CDR1 SGHRS and CDR2 YFSETQ. CDR3 size: 11 residues. Between the trimmed V and J ends, which lost 7 bases and 5 bases, there was a span of 7 bases. CDR3 sequence: CASESDNEQFF. In DNA form, the CDR3 reads TGCGCCAGCGAGAGCGACAATGAGCAGTTCTTC.

The chain links TRBV2 to TRBJ1-4; D possibly corresponds to TRBD1 (5 bases). Germline V CDR1 and CDR2: SNHLY, FYNNEI. Trimming cost V 2 bases and J 8 bases, with 9 bases left between them. The CDR3 is made up of 13 amino acids. CDR3 DNA: TGTGCCAGCAGTGAATCTCCAGGGGAAAAACTGTTTTTT. It yields the protein CASSESPGEKLFF.

The V and J genes are TRBV10-1 and TRBJ2-2; D call uncertain. The V gene's germline CDR1 is WNHNN and CDR2 SYGVQD (reference sequence). The CDR3 consists of 14 residues. V was trimmed by 5 bases and J by 6 bases, leaving 13 bases between them. The CDR3 loop is CASSTLSSAGELFF. CDR3 DNA: TGCGCCAGCAGTACCCTGTCCAGCGCCGGGGAGCTGTTTTTT.

This rearrangement joins TRBV18 to TRBJ1-1, with D unclear. Deletions cut 0 bases from V and 1 base from J, with 12 bases between. Germline V CDR1 and CDR2: KGHSH, LQKENI. The CDR3 runs 16 residues. The CDR3 nucleotides read TGTGCCAGCTCACCACCGACGGGGTTAGGGAACACTGAAGCTTTCTTT. Protein sequence: CASSPPTGLGNTEAFF.

The chain couples TRBV7-2 to TRBJ1-1; 7 bases are shared with TRBD1. The V gene's germline CDR1 is SGHTA and CDR2 FQGNSA. CDR3 length: 13 amino acids. V lost 4 bases and J lost 3; bases outside the gene matches: 2. The chain's CDR3 is CASSSGQDTEAFF. In DNA, the CDR3 is TGTGCCAGCAGCTCCGGACAGGACACTGAAGCTTTCTTT.

The chain combines TRBV20-1 with TRBJ2-5, with D hard to call. CDR3 length equals 11 residues. V gave up 2 bases and J gave up 11 bases, with 12 bases separating them. The germline V gene encodes CDR1 DFQATT and CDR2 SNEGSKA (reference sequence). The CDR3 region has the DNA TGCAGTGCTAGATTTTCTATAGCTCAGTACTTC. It yields the protein CSARFSIAQYF.

This rearrangement joins TRBV10-3 to TRBJ2-3, with D possibly matching TRBD2 (5 bases). This CDR3 has 18 amino acids. Germline assignment: CDR1 ENHRY and CDR2 SYGVKD. Trimming took 4 bases from V and 1 from J, leaving 21 bases between them. The CDR3 here is CAISGSGAREGGTDTQYF. For the CDR3, the DNA is TGTGCCATCAGTGGGTCTGGCGCCCGGGAAGGAGGCACAGATACGCAGTATTTT.

The rearrangement links TRBV13 to TRBJ1-5, with D unclear. CDR1 and CDR2 from the germline V gene are PRHDT and FYEKMQ (reference sequence). This CDR3 comprises 11 residues. V was shortened by 3 bases and J by 7 bases, with 4 bases between the two germline ends. The CDR3 sequence: CASSFRQPQHF. The CDR3 DNA is TGTGCCAGCAGCTTCCGGCAGCCCCAGCATTTT.

In its sample, this clone was seen a few times. V usage is TRBV4-1 and J usage is TRBJ2-5, with D hard to call. CDR3 length equals 13 residues. Trimming left V 4 bases short and J 2 bases short, with 8 bases between. Germline V gene sequence: CDR1 MGHRA, CDR2 YSYEKL. CDR3 nucleotide sequence: TGCGCCAGCAGCCCCTACGGTCAAGAGACCCAGTACTTC. Encoded protein: CASSPYGQETQYF.

The V and J genes are TRBV6-1 and TRBJ2-7, with 7 bases matching TRBD1. Germline loops: CDR1 MNHNS, CDR2 SASEGT. V lost 4 bases to trimming and J lost 3 bases; unmatched junction nucleotides: 18. CDR3 length equals 18 residues. CDR3 nucleotide sequence: TGTGCCAGCAGTGGATACAGGGGAAACAACTTTCTGAGCTACGAGCAGTACTTC. It translates to CASSGYRGNNFLSYEQYF.

The chain combines TRBV5-6 with TRBJ2-3, with a tentative D call TRBD1 (5 bases). The CDR3 contains 13 residues. In germline, CDR1 is SGHDT, CDR2 YYEEEE. The germline V and J ends were trimmed by 1 base and 3 bases, with 6 bases remaining between them. CDR3 sequence (DNA): TGTGCCAGCAGCTTGAAGGGGACAGATACGCAGTATTTT. Encoded protein: CASSLKGTDTQYF.

The chain is built from TRBV7-6 and TRBJ2-7; the match to TRBD2 covers 10 bases. The ends lost 5 bases at V and 2 bases at J; junction bases unmatched: 15. Germline V gene lookup returns CDR1 SGHVS and CDR2 FNYEAQ. CDR3 length: 18 residues. CDR3 coding DNA: TGTGCCAGCAGCGCGCTGGTAGCGGGGGGTCTGACCCCCTACGAGCAGTACTTC. Encoded protein: CASSALVAGGLTPYEQYF.

The chain combines TRBV28 with TRBJ2-1; 7 bases map to TRBD2. Germline trimming cut 3 bases from V and 7 bases from J; bases unmatched to any gene: 9. Germline V gene lookup returns CDR1 MDHEN and CDR2 SYDVKM. The CDR3 covers 15 residues. CDR3 in DNA: TGTGCCAGCAGTTTGATGGCGGGAGTAGTTAATGAGCAGTTCTTC. It translates to CASSLMAGVVNEQFF.

The chain combines TRBV2 with TRBJ1-5, with D possibly matching TRBD1 (6 bases). V was shortened by 6 bases and J by 1 base, with 16 bases between the two germline ends. Germline CDR1 reads SNHLY; CDR2 reads FYNNEI. This CDR3 has 16 residues. In nucleotides, the CDR3 is TGTGCCAGCAGCGCATATGGGCAGGGGAGCAATCAGCCCCAGCATTTT. Translated, it gives CASSAYGQGSNQPQHF.

The chain combines TRBV6-5 with TRBJ2-7, with D perhaps TRBD1 (6 bases). Germline lookup yields CDR1 MNHEY and CDR2 SVGAGI. The CDR3 is 13 amino acids. The ends were cut back, 0 bases at V and 6 bases at J, with 9 bases in the middle. The CDR3 loop is CASSYSGASEQYF. CDR3 coding DNA: TGTGCCAGCAGTTACTCGGGGGCAAGCGAGCAGTACTTC.

The chain carries TRBV4-1 and TRBJ1-2, with D unresolved. Germline CDR1 and CDR2: MGHRA and YSYEKL. The V gene lost 0 bases and the J gene lost 5 bases, with 7 bases spanning the gap. The CDR3 is 13 residues long. CDR3 in amino acids: CASSQDWTYGYTF. CDR3 DNA: TGCGCCAGCAGCCAAGACTGGACTTATGGCTACACCTTC.

V usage is TRBV30 and J usage is TRBJ1-2; no clear D. The CDR3 has 12 amino acids. Germline V gene data show CDR1 as GTSNPN and CDR2 as SVGIG (reference sequence). The germline V and J ends were trimmed by 1 base and 5 bases, with 8 bases remaining between them. The CDR3, as DNA: TGTGCCTGGAGTGACAGTGGTTATGGCTACACCTTC. Protein sequence: CAWSDSGYGYTF. The full variable domain, in which reference TRBV30 and TRBJ1-2 provide the parts outside the CDR3, is SQTIHQWPATLVQPVGSPLSLECTVEGTSNPNLYWYRQAAGRGLQLLFYSVGIGQISSEVPQNLSASRPQDRQFILSSKKLLLSDSGFYLCAWSDSGYGYTFGSGTRLTVV.

The CDR3, as DNA: TGTGCCAGCAGCGTAGATCCCCTAGCGGGTGTCCAAGAGACCCAGTACTTC. As protein: CASSVDPLAGVQETQYF. The J gene is TRBJ2-5, the V gene TRBV9; the match to TRBD2 covers 8 bases. After removal of 0 bases from V and 1 base from J, the junction contained 8 bases not matched to a gene. Germline V gene data show CDR1 as SGDLS and CDR2 as YYNGEE. CDR3 length equals 17 residues.

CDR3 region: CATSRDRGADGYTF. CDR3 in DNA: TGTGCCACCAGCAGAGATCGGGGGGCGGATGGCTACACCTTC. The gene calls are TRBV15 and TRBJ1-2, with D perhaps TRBD1 (6 bases). This CDR3 is 14 amino acids long. V was cut by 0 bases and J by 6 bases, with 11 bases left in between. Germline CDR1 and CDR2: LNHNV and YYDKDF (reference sequence).

V and J are TRBV6-5 and TRBJ2-1; no clear D. V was cut by 8 bases and J by 4 bases, with 6 bases left in between. CDR1 and CDR2 from the germline V gene are MNHEY and SVGAGI. CDR3 length: 11 amino acids. CDR3 region: CASGQYNEQFF. CDR3 coding DNA: TGTGCCAGCGGGCAATACAATGAGCAGTTCTTC.